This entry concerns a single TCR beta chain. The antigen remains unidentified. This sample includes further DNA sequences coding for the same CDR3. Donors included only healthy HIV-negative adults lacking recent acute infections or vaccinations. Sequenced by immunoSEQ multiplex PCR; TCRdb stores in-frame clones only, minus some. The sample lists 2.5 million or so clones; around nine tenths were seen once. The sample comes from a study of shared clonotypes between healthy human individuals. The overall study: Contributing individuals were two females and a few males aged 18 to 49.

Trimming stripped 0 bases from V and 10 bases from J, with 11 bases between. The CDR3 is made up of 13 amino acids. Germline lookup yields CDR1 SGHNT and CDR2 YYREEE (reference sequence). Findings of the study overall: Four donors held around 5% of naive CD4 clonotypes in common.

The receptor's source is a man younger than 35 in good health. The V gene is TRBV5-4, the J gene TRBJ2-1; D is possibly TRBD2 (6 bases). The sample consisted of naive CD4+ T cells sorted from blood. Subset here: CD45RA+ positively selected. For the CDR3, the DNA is TGTGCCAGCAGCTTGGTTGGGGGAGGAGAGCAGTTCTTC. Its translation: CASSLVGGGEQFF.